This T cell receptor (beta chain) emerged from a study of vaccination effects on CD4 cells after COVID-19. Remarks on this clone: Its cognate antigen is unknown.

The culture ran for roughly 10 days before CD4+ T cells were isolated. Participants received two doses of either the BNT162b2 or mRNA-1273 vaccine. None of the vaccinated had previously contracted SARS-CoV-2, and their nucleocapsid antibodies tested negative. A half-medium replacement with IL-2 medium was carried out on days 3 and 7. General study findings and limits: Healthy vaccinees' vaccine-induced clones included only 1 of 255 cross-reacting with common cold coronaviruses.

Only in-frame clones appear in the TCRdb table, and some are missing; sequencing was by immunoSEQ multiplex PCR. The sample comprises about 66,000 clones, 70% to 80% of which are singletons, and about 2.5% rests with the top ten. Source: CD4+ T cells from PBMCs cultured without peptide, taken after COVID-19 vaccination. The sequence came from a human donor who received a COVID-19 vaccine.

CDR3 nucleotides: TGTGCCAGCACTTCCTTAGGCACCGGGGAGCTGTTTTTT. Its translation: CASTSLGTGELFF. This sequence joins TRBV6-5 and TRBJ2-2; the D is unclear. V lost 7 bases and J 4 bases, leaving 10 bases between the germline ends. The CDR3 is made up of 13 amino acids. Germline CDR1 and CDR2: MNHEY and SVGAGI.